The clone carrying this TCR beta chain has just a few counts. What it binds is not known. Germline assignment: CDR1 DFQATT and CDR2 SNEGSKA (reference sequence). V was trimmed by 5 bases and J by 8 bases, leaving 10 bases between them. The CDR3 totals 11 residues. The data derive from a study of T-cell memory formation after mild COVID-19. Study observations and caveats: A second wave of clones peaked on day 37, and their SARS-CoV-2 specificity went unconfirmed.

Researchers used 5'RACE with constant-segment primers to make TCR alpha and TCR beta cDNA libraries that carry sample barcodes and UMIs. TCRdb ran MiXCR on the 5' RACE reads and lists one entry per CDR3 protein. In the table there are fewer than 110,000 distinct CDR3 sequences, under 15% of which are singletons. This TCR came from a man aged 18 to 29 who had mild COVID-19 (a few samples of this study predate the infection). Cell type and time point are not known. The chain links TRBV20-1 to TRBJ1-5; D is undetermined. The material sequenced was PBMCs or a T cell subset sorted from them (not recorded which). The CDR3 bases are TGCAGTGCTGGACCGAGTAAGCCCCAGCATTTT. Translation gives CSAGPSKPQHF.